This is a list of T cell receptor beta chains from one sample in a study of Ad26.COV2.S vaccination and SARS-CoV-2 variants. Produced via immunoSEQ multiplex PCR; TCRdb's table is partial and in-frame only. The sample includes about 400,000 clones, over 80% seen only once; the top ten take approximately 1.7%. Sequencing used peripheral blood, obtained in a trial of Ad26.COV2.S vaccine versus placebo. The source is a person aged 18-65 years who received the Ad26.COV2.S COVID-19 vaccine or a placebo. CDR3s include the opening cysteine and the closing phenylalanine or tryptophan. A D gene is named only where the DNA matches it firmly. Some rows mark clone size as missing; the rest say once, few, many or name a class of expanded clone.

>TRBJ1-1|-|TRBV5-4|TRBD1
CASSLRGNRGNTEAFF
TGTGCCAGCAGCTTGAGGGGGAACAGGGGGAACACTGAAGCTTTCTTT
>TRBJ2-5|-|TRBV19|-
CASSDWGAAETQYF
TGTGCCAGTAGTGACTGGGGGGCCGCGGAGACCCAGTACTTC
>TRBJ2-2|-|TRBV30|TRBD1
CAWSSLRDRGTGELFF
TGTGCCTGGAGTTCCCTCCGGGACAGGGGTACCGGGGAGCTGTTTTTT
>TRBJ1-4|-|TRBV4-1|-
CASSQEEKLFF
TGCGCCAGCAGCCAAGAAGAAAAACTGTTTTTT
>TRBJ1-2|-|TRBV10-2|-
CASSDTGLGYTF
TGCGCCAGCAGTGACACAGGGTTGGGCTACACCTTC
>TRBJ2-2|-|TRBV5-1|-
CASSLGHKNTGELFF
TGCGCCAGCAGCCTGGGACACAAGAACACCGGGGAGCTGTTTTTT
>TRBJ2-1|-|TRBV27|TRBD2
CASGTSGGAYNEQFF
TGTGCCAGCGGTACTAGCGGGGGGGCCTACAATGAGCAGTTCTTC
>TRBJ2-7|-|TRBV18|-
CASSPALAEALPYAYEQYF
TGTGCCAGCTCACCAGCTCTTGCGGAGGCTTTGCCCTACGCCTACGAGCAGTACTTC
>TRBJ1-6|few|TRBV11-2|-
CASSLAGVSYNSPLHF
TGTGCCAGCAGCTTAGCAGGGGTCTCCTATAATTCACCCCTCCACTTT
>TRBJ1-6|-|TRBV5-1|-
CASSFLVLGDSPLHF
TGCGCCAGCAGCTTTTTGGTTCTTGGGGATTCACCCCTCCACTTT
>TRBJ2-1|-|TRBV7-9|TRBD1
CASSKTGTGSSYNEQFF
TGTGCCAGCAGCAAAACCGGGACAGGGTCCTCCTACAATGAGCAGTTCTTC
>TRBJ1-2|-|TRBV9|-
CASSVDEVSYGYTF
TGTGCCAGCAGCGTAGATGAGGTATCCTATGGCTACACCTTC
>TRBJ2-2|-|TRBV4-3|-
CASSQDRQIHRWELFF
TGCGCCAGCAGCCAAGATCGGCAGATTCACCGGTGGGAGCTGTTTTTT
>TRBJ2-5|-|TRBV28|-
CASSLYRGETQYF
TGTGCCAGCAGTTTATATCGGGGGGAGACCCAGTACTTC
>TRBJ2-5|-|TRBV30|-
CALTGLGGQETQYF
TGTGCCTTAACAGGGTTGGGAGGCCAAGAGACCCAGTACTTC
>TRBJ2-1|-|TRBV3-1/TRBV3-2|-
CASSLDRLVIYNEQFF
TGTGCCAGCAGCCTGGATCGACTAGTTATATACAATGAGCAGTTCTTC
>TRBJ2-5|-|TRBV5-1|TRBD2
CASSLAPGRAQETQYF
TGCGCCAGCAGCTTGGCTCCAGGGAGGGCCCAAGAGACCCAGTACTTC
>TRBJ2-4|-|TRBV21-1|-
CASRRGKNIQYF
TGTGCCAGCCGAAGGGGGAAAAACATTCAGTACTTC
>TRBJ2-1|-|TRBV19|TRBD2
CASSIEPSGGVNEQFF
TGTGCCAGTAGTATAGAACCTAGCGGGGGGGTAAATGAGCAGTTCTTC
>TRBJ1-6|-|TRBV13|-
CASSLGFNYNSPLHF
TGTGCCAGCAGCTTGGGATTTAACTATAATTCACCCCTCCACTTT
>TRBJ1-1|-|TRBV6-5|-
CASTTERGRVEAFF
TGTGCCAGCACCACAGAGCGGGGGCGCGTTGAAGCTTTCTTT
>TRBJ2-5|-|TRBV18|TRBD1
CASHRYRGSRETQYF
TGTGCCAGCCACCGTTACAGGGGGTCGCGGGAGACCCAGTACTTC
>TRBJ1-2|-|TRBV5-6|-
CASSLNPAGKGSYGYTF
TGTGCCAGCAGCTTGAACCCGGCGGGCAAGGGATCCTATGGCTACACCTTC
>TRBJ1-4|few|TRBV4-3|-
CASSQDPTPRGVYVTNEKLFF
TGCGCCAGCAGCCAAGACCCCACCCCGAGGGGGGTCTATGTCACTAATGAAAAACTGTTTTTT
>TRBJ2-1|-|TRBV14|-
CASSRGLYNEQFF
TGTGCCAGCAGCCGGGGCCTATACAATGAGCAGTTCTTC
>TRBJ1-2|-|TRBV11-2|-
CASSLDPGDYGYTF
TGTGCCAGCAGCTTAGATCCAGGCGACTATGGCTACACCTTC
>TRBJ1-2|-|TRBV5-1|TRBD1
CASSFQGDYGYTF
TGCGCCAGCAGCTTCCAGGGGGACTATGGCTACACCTTC
>TRBJ1-5|-|TRBV30|-
CAWSTGNNQPQHF
TGTGCCTGGAGTACAGGAAACAATCAGCCCCAGCATTTT
>TRBJ1-1|-|TRBV7-9|TRBD1
CASSLPGQGLNTEAFF
TGTGCCAGCAGCTTACCGGGACAGGGACTGAACACTGAAGCTTTCTTT
>TRBJ1-2|-|TRBV7-2|TRBD1
CASSSQRRGGGRGYTF
TGTGCCAGCAGCTCACAGAGGCGGGGAGGGGGCCGGGGCTACACCTTC
>TRBJ1-5|-|TRBV15|-
CATSRDRQPQHF
TGTGCCACCAGCAGAGATCGTCAGCCCCAGCATTTT
>TRBJ1-3|-|TRBV2|-
CASSGPGDSGNTIYF
TGTGCCAGCAGTGGCCCTGGGGACTCTGGAAACACCATATATTTT
>TRBJ2-5|-|TRBV4-3|-
CASSQARGALKETQYF
TGCGCCAGCAGCCAAGCTCGGGGGGCGCTTAAAGAGACCCAGTACTTC
>TRBJ1-2|once|TRBV5-1|-
CASSLEGPVNGYTF
TGCGCCAGCAGCTTGGAGGGGCCGGTCAATGGCTACACCTTC
>TRBJ1-1|-|TRBV19|-
CASRKGDNRWVTEAFF
TGTGCCAGTAGAAAGGGGGACAATCGTTGGGTGACTGAAGCTTTCTTT
>TRBJ1-2|-|TRBV5-1|TRBD1
CASSVGQGQFGYGYTF
TGCGCCAGCAGCGTCGGACAGGGCCAATTCGGCTATGGCTACACCTTC
>TRBJ1-2|-|TRBV7-2|TRBD1
CASSSIDRGAGYTF
TGTGCCAGCAGCTCGATCGACAGGGGGGCTGGCTACACCTTC
>TRBJ2-5|-|TRBV6-2/TRBV6-3|-
CASSYSGRGGPGYKETQYF
TGTGCCAGCAGTTACTCAGGCCGGGGTGGGCCAGGATACAAAGAGACCCAGTACTTC
>TRBJ2-7|-|TRBV25-1|-
CASSGGGEQYF
TGTGCCAGCAGTGGAGGGGGCGAGCAGTACTTC
>TRBJ2-1|-|TRBV6-1|TRBD1
CASSERTWTGVADEQFF
TGTGCCAGCAGTGAGCGGACGTGGACAGGGGTTGCCGATGAGCAGTTCTTC
>TRBJ1-2|-|TRBV19|TRBD1
CASSWTGGYGYTF
TGTGCCAGTAGCTGGACAGGGGGCTATGGCTACACCTTC
>TRBJ2-5|-|TRBV12-3/TRBV12-4|-
CASSLARAETQYF
TGTGCCAGCAGTTTAGCCAGGGCAGAGACCCAGTACTTC
>TRBJ2-5|-|TRBV5-1|-
CASSLGSQETQYF
TGCGCCAGCAGCTTGGGGTCCCAAGAGACCCAGTACTTC
>TRBJ2-7|-|TRBV6-1|TRBD2
CASSAPSGGALSYVEQYF
TGTGCCAGCAGTGCCCCTAGCGGGGGGGCCTTGTCCTACGTCGAGCAGTACTTC
>TRBJ1-1|-|TRBV5-1|-
CASSLATMNTEAFF
TGCGCCAGCAGCTTGGCCACTATGAACACTGAAGCTTTCTTT
>TRBJ2-1|-|TRBV6-4|TRBD2
CASSPLARSSYNEQFF
TGTGCCAGCAGTCCACTAGCGAGAAGCTCCTACAATGAGCAGTTCTTC
>TRBJ2-7|-|TRBV5-1|-
CASSSSREISPYEQYF
TGCGCCAGCAGCTCCTCCAGGGAAATTTCCCCATACGAGCAGTACTTC
>TRBJ1-2|-|TRBV4-3|-
CASSQNERGSYGYTF
TGCGCCAGCAGCCAAAATGAGAGGGGCTCTTATGGCTACACCTTC
>TRBJ1-1|few|TRBV3-1/TRBV3-2|-
CASSQKRGGGRAEAFF
TGTGCCAGCAGCCAAAAAAGGGGTGGGGGTCGCGCTGAAGCTTTCTTT
>TRBJ1-4|-|TRBV4-1|TRBD1
CASRETGGFEKLFF
TGCGCCAGCAGGGAGACAGGGGGCTTTGAAAAACTGTTTTTT
>TRBJ2-1|-|TRBV19|-
CASSIWPGQAYNEQFF
TGTGCCAGTAGTATATGGCCGGGACAAGCCTACAATGAGCAGTTCTTC